The clone carrying this T cell receptor beta chain was observed many times. MiXCR, run by TCRdb on the 5' RACE reads, gives a single entry per CDR3 protein. The sample holds more than 25,000 distinct CDR3 sequences, 5.3% seen once. The junction had 3 bases not matched to a gene; V was cut back by 2 bases and J by 0 bases. Germline CDR1 is KGHSH and CDR2 is LQKENI. The CDR3 is made up of 15 amino acids. The record originates from a study of early T cells in non-severe SARS-CoV-2 infection. The rearrangement links TRBV18 to TRBJ2-7; 8 bases are shared with TRBD1. This clonotype was sampled from an adult who was a healthcare worker with PCR-confirmed SARS-CoV-2 infection or an uninfected control (not recorded which). Material for sequencing was whole blood. The CDR3 region has the DNA TGTGCCAGCTCACCAGGACAGGGAGACTCCTACGAGCAGTACTTC. As protein: CASSPGQGDSYEQYF.